This T cell receptor beta chain is drawn from a study of a mutant IDH1 vaccine in newly diagnosed glioma. The wider study: Mean patient age was about 40 years; approximately 62% were male and around 40% female. Earlier treatment was radiotherapy, temozolomide, or both, with most getting both. Notes on the study in general: Altogether, 80% to 95% of patients exhibited vaccine-induced immune responses. Pseudoprogression looked unconnected to shifts in top peripheral T cell clonotypes.

Assay used: immunoSEQ multiplex PCR; TCRdb lists only in-frame clones, some missing. The sample consists of roughly 35,000 clones, approximately 91% of them appearing once. This CDR3 comprises 13 residues. Germline-derived CDR1 and CDR2 are GTSNPN and SVGIG (reference sequence). Time point of the sample: baseline, week 1 (first vaccination visit). As to treatment: pre-vaccination baseline after standard-of-care therapy. In the case of this clone: Its antigen is undetermined.

This sequence joins TRBV30 and TRBJ2-7, with D possibly called TRBD1 or TRBD2 (5 bases each). The sequence derives from a woman aged 35 to 49 with glioma. Specimen: PBMCs, collected from a glioma patient treated with radiotherapy, temozolomide or both. The DNA for the CDR3 is TGTGCGGCTCAGGGAGACAGCTCCTACGAGCAGTACTTC. Translated, it gives CAAQGDSSYEQYF.